This entry lists 5 T cell receptor beta chains sequenced from one sample in a study of memory CD4+ T cells and cytomegalovirus serostatus. Sequenced by immunoSEQ multiplex PCR; TCRdb stores in-frame clones only, minus some. Found here are about 92,000 clones, about 80% of them singletons; the top ten hold around 3.6%. Single viable CD3+CD4+CD8-CD45RO+ cells were sorted as the memory CD4+ T cells. The sequenced sample consisted of memory CD4+ T cells from blood. Receptor source: an adult in good health and CMV-seropositive.

This clone was recorded once. The chain is built from TRBV28 and TRBJ1-1; perhaps TRBD1 as D (5 bases). The CDR3 contains 16 residues. V shed 7 bases and J shed 4 bases, with 22 bases lying between them. Germline assignment: CDR1 MDHEN and CDR2 SYDVKM. Written as DNA, the CDR3 is TGTGCCAGCAACCCTCCAGGACACCGAGGGTCCACTGAAGCTTTCTTT. The encoded protein is CASNPPGHRGSTEAFF.

The rearrangement joins TRBV6-6 to TRBJ1-2, with a possible D match to TRBD1 (6 bases). CDR3 length equals 14 residues. Germline CDR1 is MNHNY and CDR2 is SVGAGI (reference sequence). V gave up 6 bases and J gave up 3 bases, with 14 bases separating them. As DNA, the CDR3 is TGTGCCAGCAGGGGACACCTAGAAGACTATGGCTACACCTTC. It translates to CASRGHLEDYGYTF.

The chain's CDR3 is CASSLGSVGGEAFF. CDR3 nucleotides: TGCGCCAGCAGCTTAGGGTCCGTTGGGGGTGAAGCTTTCTTT. The chain carries TRBV5-1 and TRBJ1-1, with D possibly being TRBD1 (5 bases). Germline CDR1 SGHRS, CDR2 YFSETQ. The CDR3 covers 14 residues. The V and J ends lost 2 bases and 7 bases respectively, with 15 bases between them.

The rearrangement uses TRBV7-3 and TRBJ2-2, with 12 nucleotides matching TRBD1. CDR1 SGHTA and CDR2 FQGTGA come from the germline V gene. V was pared by 5 bases and J by 7 bases, with 5 bases of the junction left unmatched. The CDR3 is 15 amino acids. In nucleotides, the CDR3 is TGTGCCAGCAGCCAGGGACAGGGGGCTTACGGGGAGCTGTTTTTT. This sequence encodes CASSQGQGAYGELFF.

The rearrangement uses TRBV30 and TRBJ2-5; 7 bases are a match to TRBD1. The CDR3 spans 15 residues. J lost 2 bases, V lost 2 bases, and 8 bases had no gene match. Per the germline V gene, CDR1 is GTSNPN and CDR2 is SVGIG (reference sequence). The CDR3 protein is CAWSSGGQLQETQYF. In DNA, the CDR3 is TGTGCCTGGAGTAGTGGGGGACAGCTACAAGAGACCCAGTACTTC.